This T cell receptor (beta chain) was obtained from a study of beta chain features in type 1 diabetes. What was sequenced were expressed TCRB transcripts, since all of the isolated RNA had been reverse transcribed. Here immunoSEQ multiplex PCR was the method, and the copy in TCRdb shows in-frame clones only, minus some. The table shows some 900,000 clones, with roughly 15% occurring only once. A remark on this clone: Antigen: not known.

Whole-study results and caveats: Patients and controls would be equally affected if PCR favored shorter templates. An over-representation of cells with high TCR expression could result from cDNA sequencing.

This receptor was obtained from a young woman in good health. Sequences were obtained from naive CD4+ T cells from blood.

Written as DNA, the CDR3 is TGTGCTAGCGGGAGGATAAGTGAGCAGTTCTTC. Protein: CASGRISEQFF. The genes are TRBV28 and TRBJ2-1; 10 bases are shared with TRBD2. Per germline, CDR1 MDHEN and CDR2 SYDVKM. This CDR3 is built from 11 residues.